The T cell receptor (beta chain) under discussion was sequenced for a study of CD4 T cell repertoires in COVID-19. Method: immunoSEQ multiplex PCR; TCRdb's copy keeps in-frame clones and lacks some. The sample yields 60,000 to 90,000 clones, about four fifths seen once. Germline V gene sequence: CDR1 SGHTA, CDR2 FQGNSA. The CDR3 spans 15 residues. Trimming left V 1 base short and J 2 bases short, with 9 bases between. The chain combines TRBV7-2 with TRBJ1-3; D gene ambiguous. This TCR derives from a human donor who had COVID-19. Sequencing used CD4+ T cells from peripheral blood, obtained after recovery from COVID-19. The CDR3, as DNA: TGTGCCAGCAGCTTAGTCCCGGGGACTGGAAACACCATATATTTT. This sequence encodes CASSLVPGTGNTIYF.